This is a list of T cell receptor beta chains from one sample in a study of Ad26.COV2.S vaccination and SARS-CoV-2 variants. TCRdb's copy holds only in-frame clones and misses some; the assay was immunoSEQ multiplex PCR. The sample includes nearly 400,000 clones, around 91% of them seen just once. The sample here was peripheral blood, taken in a trial of Ad26.COV2.S vaccine versus placebo. Source of these receptors: a person between 18 and 60 years old who received the Ad26.COV2.S COVID-19 vaccine or a placebo. Both conserved end residues are part of each CDR3. D genes are given only for firm matches. Clone size is given for some rows only: seen once, a few or many times, or a class if the clone is expanded.

once TRBJ1-1 TRBV6-5 TRBD1 CASRLSGQRYTEAFF TGTGCCAGCAGATTATCGGGACAGCGATACACTGAAGCTTTCTTT
once TRBJ1-3 TRBV28 TRBD1 CASNMRGRAIYF TGTGCCAGCAATATGAGGGGGCGGGCCATATATTTT
- TRBJ2-1 TRBV19 TRBD2 CASSDSGGSYNEQFF TGTGCCAGTAGTGACAGCGGGGGTTCTTACAATGAGCAGTTCTTC
few TRBJ2-7 TRBV7-6 TRBD2 CASSPRTSGYEQYF TGTGCCAGCAGCCCTCGGACTAGCGGCTACGAGCAGTACTTC
once TRBJ2-7 TRBV10-3 TRBD1 CAISERDRAYEQYF TGTGCCATCAGTGAGAGGGACAGGGCTTACGAGCAGTACTTC
- TRBJ1-4 TRBV9 - CASSVGPTTGPNEKLFF TGTGCCAGCAGTGTAGGGCCCACGACAGGTCCTAATGAAAAACTGTTTTTT
- TRBJ2-1 TRBV10-3 TRBD2 CAISEAPTSGGYNEQFF TGTGCCATCAGTGAGGCACCTACTAGCGGGGGATACAATGAGCAGTTCTTC
- TRBJ1-5 TRBV6-5 - CASSPNSGNQPQHF TGTGCCAGCAGTCCCAATAGCGGGAATCAGCCCCAGCATTTT
- TRBJ1-2 TRBV30 - CAWSPNRGYGYTF TGTGCCTGGAGTCCTAACCGAGGCTATGGCTACACCTTC
- TRBJ2-3 TRBV10-3 TRBD2 CAITGLAGILTDTQYF TGTGCCATCACTGGACTAGCGGGGATACTCACAGATACGCAGTATTTT
- TRBJ1-6 TRBV5-5 - CASSLRDETSPLHF TGTGCCAGCAGCTTACGGGACGAAACTTCACCCCTCCACTTT
- TRBJ2-6 TRBV6-4 - CASSSQSGANVLTF TGTGCCAGCAGTTCCCAATCTGGGGCCAACGTCCTGACTTTC
- TRBJ2-4 TRBV7-9 - CASSQPMDSLAKNIQYF TGTGCCAGCAGCCAACCAATGGACAGCCTAGCCAAAAACATTCAGTACTTC
- TRBJ2-7 TRBV2 - CASTGVYEQYF TGTGCCAGCACCGGGGTCTACGAGCAGTACTTC
- TRBJ1-2 TRBV19 - CASASRTGIYGYTF TGTGCCAGTGCTAGCAGAACAGGGATCTATGGCTACACCTTC
- TRBJ2-6 TRBV7-8 - CASSLVGSFAGANVLTF TGTGCCAGCAGCTTAGTAGGTAGTTTCGCTGGGGCCAACGTCCTGACTTTC
- TRBJ2-7 TRBV24-1 TRBD1 CATGGQESYEQYF TGTGCCACGGGGGGACAGGAATCCTACGAGCAGTACTTC
- TRBJ2-7 TRBV11-3 - CASSHDSYEQYF TGTGCCAGCAGCCACGACAGCTACGAGCAGTACTTC
- TRBJ2-1 TRBV12-3/TRBV12-4 TRBD1 CAIPTGYNEQFF TGTGCCATACCGACAGGGTACAATGAGCAGTTCTTC
- TRBJ1-2 TRBV6-5 TRBD1 CATTAPGQVRGYTF TGTGCCACCACCGCTCCGGGACAGGTTAGAGGCTACACCTTC
- TRBJ1-1 TRBV6-1 - CASSEGSQGWTEAFF TGTGCCAGCAGTGAAGGCAGCCAGGGGTGGACTGAAGCTTTCTTT
- TRBJ2-7 TRBV30 TRBD1 CAWSGGTGSREQYF TGTGCCTGGAGTGGAGGGACAGGGAGCCGCGAGCAGTACTTC
- TRBJ1-5 TRBV7-8 TRBD1 CASSSQGGQPQHF TGTGCCAGCAGCTCACAGGGGGGTCAGCCCCAGCATTTT
- TRBJ2-5 TRBV12-3/TRBV12-4 TRBD1 CASSHRGLETQYF TGTGCCAGCAGTCACAGGGGGTTAGAGACCCAGTACTTC
- TRBJ1-4 TRBV15 - CATSRGDQGWNEKLFF TGTGCCACCAGCAGAGGGGATCAGGGGTGGAATGAAAAACTGTTTTTT
- TRBJ2-7 TRBV11-3 - CASSPGAGYYEQYF TGTGCCAGCAGCCCGGGGGCCGGATACTACGAGCAGTACTTC
- TRBJ1-2 TRBV12-3/TRBV12-4 - CASSLSRPGYTF TGTGCCAGCAGTTTATCCCGACCCGGCTACACCTTC
- TRBJ2-5 TRBV30 TRBD1 CAWRGQGEETQYF TGTGCCTGGAGAGGTCAGGGGGAAGAGACCCAGTACTTC
- TRBJ2-1 TRBV18 - CASSTGTGNEQFF TGTGCCAGCTCGACCGGGACCGGGAATGAGCAGTTCTTC
- TRBJ2-5 TRBV7-6 TRBD2 CASSLIAGGGQETQYF TGTGCCAGCAGCCTTATCGCGGGGGGTGGGCAAGAGACCCAGTACTTC
- TRBJ1-2 TRBV11-2 - CASSYRLGDGYTF TGTGCCAGCAGCTACCGACTCGGAGATGGCTACACCTTC
- TRBJ2-1 TRBV7-9 - CASRPRLDSYNEQFF TGTGCCAGCAGGCCTAGACTAGACTCCTACAATGAGCAGTTCTTC
- TRBJ1-2 TRBV3-1/TRBV3-2 TRBD1 CASRQQGANYGYTF TGTGCCAGCAGGCAACAGGGGGCTAACTATGGCTACACCTTC
- TRBJ1-2 TRBV13 - CASSLRTGVHNYGYTF TGTGCCAGCAGCCTACGTACAGGAGTCCATAACTATGGCTACACCTTC
- TRBJ1-6 TRBV28 TRBD1 CASRTSGQGISPLHF TGTGCCAGCAGGACCTCGGGACAGGGAATTTCACCCCTCCACTTT
once TRBJ2-2 TRBV4-3 - CASSQESRGTLTGELFF TGCGCCAGCAGCCAAGAATCGCGCGGGACGCTCACCGGGGAGCTGTTTTTT
- TRBJ2-3 TRBV29-1 - CGGGPTPDTQYF TGCGGCGGGGGCCCCACGCCAGATACGCAGTATTTT
once TRBJ2-4 TRBV5-6 - CASSFRGQGAKNIQYF TGTGCCAGCAGCTTTAGAGGGCAAGGAGCCAAAAACATTCAGTACTTC
- TRBJ1-2 TRBV5-1 TRBD1 CASSGGQGSGYTF TGCGCCAGCAGCGGGGGACAGGGATCCGGCTACACCTTC
- TRBJ2-2 TRBV9 - CASSLQERGAGELFF TGTGCCAGCAGCCTCCAGGAACGGGGTGCCGGGGAGCTGTTTTTT
- TRBJ1-5 TRBV4-2 - CASSQVSIGNQPQHF TGTGCCAGCAGCCAAGTTTCTATCGGCAATCAGCCCCAGCATTTT
- TRBJ1-1 TRBV5-1 TRBD1 CASSPGTGYDGTEAFF TGCGCCAGCAGCCCGGGGACAGGGTATGATGGCACTGAAGCTTTCTTT
- TRBJ2-1 TRBV29-1 - CSVAGLAYNEQFF TGCAGCGTTGCGGGTCTGGCTTACAATGAGCAGTTCTTC
- TRBJ2-2 TRBV20-1 TRBD2 CSASRLAGAGGELFF TGCAGTGCTAGTAGACTAGCGGGAGCGGGCGGGGAGCTGTTTTTT
- TRBJ2-3 TRBV7-9 TRBD2 CASSPQLAGGGGDTQYF TGTGCCAGCAGCCCCCAACTAGCGGGAGGAGGTGGAGATACGCAGTATTTT
- TRBJ1-4 TRBV6-5 - CASSYSYNEKLFF TGTGCCAGCAGTTACTCCTATAATGAAAAACTGTTTTTT
- TRBJ1-4 TRBV2 - CASSEAGETGKLFF TGTGCCAGCAGTGAAGCGGGGGAAACGGGGAAACTGTTTTTT
- TRBJ2-2 TRBV27 TRBD2 CASSVISGRGTGELFF TGTGCCAGCAGTGTTATTAGCGGGAGGGGCACCGGGGAGCTGTTTTTT
- TRBJ2-3 TRBV28 TRBD2 CASSLTSGSTDTQYF TGTGCCAGCAGTTTGACTAGCGGGAGCACAGATACGCAGTATTTT
- TRBJ1-2 TRBV28 - CASSKVNTGGYTF TGTGCCAGCAGTAAAGTCAATACAGGTGGCTACACCTTC
- TRBJ1-5 TRBV9 - CASSPLPGHNQPQHF TGTGCCAGCAGCCCCTTGCCGGGTCACAATCAGCCCCAGCATTTT
- TRBJ2-3 TRBV28 - CASSPTHERGDTQYF TGTGCCAGCAGTCCCACCCACGAGAGAGGAGATACGCAGTATTTT
- TRBJ2-1 TRBV2 TRBD2 CASSASTSGNYNEQFF TGTGCCAGCAGTGCGTCGACTAGCGGGAACTACAATGAGCAGTTCTTC
- TRBJ2-1 TRBV11-3 - CASSYTSVDYNEQFF TGTGCCAGCAGCTATACTAGTGTGGACTACAATGAGCAGTTCTTC
- TRBJ2-7 TRBV7-2 TRBD2 CASSLGGGRAYEQYF TGTGCCAGCAGCTTAGGCGGGGGGAGGGCCTACGAGCAGTACTTC
- TRBJ1-1 TRBV28 - CASSLVRTEAFF TGTGCCAGCAGTTTAGTTAGAACTGAAGCTTTCTTT
- TRBJ2-2 TRBV9 TRBD1 CASSVDNRGAGELFF TGTGCCAGCAGCGTAGATAACAGGGGGGCCGGGGAGCTGTTTTTT
once TRBJ2-2 TRBV10-2 - CASSSGSNTGELFF TGCGCCAGCAGTTCCGGGAGTAACACCGGGGAGCTGTTTTTT